Listed below are T cell receptor beta chains from one sample, sequenced in a study of T cell changes during pregnancy in multiple sclerosis. Assay: immunoSEQ multiplex PCR; the TCRdb copy retains only in-frame clones and omits some. The table has fewer than 60,000 clones, 85% to 95% seen once. The sample was peripheral blood, taken after pregnancy. These receptors all stem from a female donor in good health, enrolled as a control in a pregnancy study. CDR3s include the opening cysteine and the closing phenylalanine or tryptophan. The D gene is left open where the match is weak. For some rows the clone size is stated as once, few or many, or as a class when expanded; others skip it.

v_call: TRBV28
clone_size: once
d_call: TRBD2
j_call: TRBJ2-5
cdr3_aa: CASSPTSGQETQYF
cdr3_nt: TGTGCCAGCAGTCCGACTAGCGGGCAAGAGACCCAGTACTTC

v_call: TRBV5-1
clone_size: -
d_call: -
j_call: TRBJ1-2
cdr3_aa: CASSLAGRGGDGYTF
cdr3_nt: TGCGCCAGCAGCTTGGCTGGCAGGGGAGGGGATGGCTACACCTTC

v_call: TRBV6-1
clone_size: -
d_call: -
j_call: TRBJ2-5
cdr3_aa: CASRPTGQETQYF
cdr3_nt: TGTGCCAGCAGACCGACAGGTCAAGAGACCCAGTACTTC

v_call: TRBV10-3
clone_size: few
d_call: -
j_call: TRBJ2-1
cdr3_aa: CAISYGVEQFF
cdr3_nt: TGTGCCATCAGTTACGGGGTTGAGCAGTTCTTC

v_call: TRBV27
clone_size: -
d_call: -
j_call: TRBJ2-7
cdr3_aa: CASSSGFWYEQYF
cdr3_nt: TGTGCCAGCAGTTCAGGGTTCTGGTACGAGCAGTACTTC

v_call: TRBV6-5
clone_size: -
d_call: TRBD2
j_call: TRBJ2-7
cdr3_aa: CASSQSGKGPEQYF
cdr3_nt: TGTGCCAGCAGCCAGAGCGGGAAAGGTCCCGAGCAGTACTTC

v_call: TRBV4-1
clone_size: -
d_call: -
j_call: TRBJ2-2
cdr3_aa: CASSPRDTNTGELFF
cdr3_nt: TGCGCCAGCAGCCCCCGGGACACCAACACCGGGGAGCTGTTTTTT

v_call: TRBV7-2
clone_size: -
d_call: TRBD1
j_call: TRBJ1-1
cdr3_aa: CASSLDRGSEAFF
cdr3_nt: TGTGCCAGCAGCCTTGACAGGGGGTCTGAAGCTTTCTTT

v_call: TRBV19
clone_size: once
d_call: -
j_call: TRBJ1-1
cdr3_aa: CASSISPPKGNTEAFF
cdr3_nt: TGTGCCAGTAGTATTAGCCCCCCTAAAGGGAACACTGAAGCTTTCTTT

v_call: TRBV9
clone_size: -
d_call: -
j_call: TRBJ2-3
cdr3_aa: CASSVRQGTDTQYF
cdr3_nt: TGTGCCAGCAGCGTCCGACAGGGCACAGATACGCAGTATTTT

v_call: TRBV6-5
clone_size: -
d_call: -
j_call: TRBJ2-1
cdr3_aa: CASSRRENSYNEQFF
cdr3_nt: TGTGCCAGCAGTCGTCGGGAGAACTCCTACAATGAGCAGTTCTTC

v_call: TRBV29-1
clone_size: -
d_call: -
j_call: TRBJ2-2
cdr3_aa: CSVTGRQGSTGELFF
cdr3_nt: TGCAGCGTCACCGGTAGGCAGGGGAGCACCGGGGAGCTGTTTTTT

v_call: TRBV11-2
clone_size: few
d_call: TRBD2
j_call: TRBJ2-5
cdr3_aa: CASSHASGSQKTQYF
cdr3_nt: TGTGCCAGCAGCCACGCTAGCGGCAGTCAAAAGACCCAGTACTTC

v_call: TRBV18
clone_size: -
d_call: -
j_call: TRBJ2-2
cdr3_aa: CASSPPSAGELFF
cdr3_nt: TGTGCCAGCTCACCACCTAGCGCCGGGGAGCTGTTTTTT

v_call: TRBV15
clone_size: -
d_call: -
j_call: TRBJ1-3
cdr3_aa: CATSRDQQTNTIYF
cdr3_nt: TGTGCCACCAGCAGAGATCAACAGACGAACACCATATATTTT

v_call: TRBV27
clone_size: -
d_call: -
j_call: TRBJ2-7
cdr3_aa: CASSPLPNRREQYF
cdr3_nt: TGTGCCAGCAGTCCGCTCCCCAATAGAAGAGAGCAGTACTTC

v_call: TRBV7-9
clone_size: once
d_call: -
j_call: TRBJ1-2
cdr3_aa: CASSLGGRDIDGYTF
cdr3_nt: TGTGCCAGCAGCTTAGGGGGCAGGGATATCGATGGCTACACCTTC

v_call: TRBV4-2
clone_size: -
d_call: -
j_call: TRBJ1-1
cdr3_aa: CASSQVGGERTEAFF
cdr3_nt: TGTGCCAGCAGCCAAGTTGGGGGCGAGAGGACTGAAGCTTTCTTT

v_call: TRBV7-9
clone_size: -
d_call: -
j_call: TRBJ1-5
cdr3_aa: CASSLVGNQPQHF
cdr3_nt: TGTGCCAGCAGCTTAGTCGGCAATCAGCCCCAGCATTTT

v_call: TRBV28
clone_size: -
d_call: -
j_call: TRBJ1-2
cdr3_aa: CASSAPRAGAKANYGYTF
cdr3_nt: TGTGCCAGCAGTGCCCCCCGGGCAGGGGCCAAAGCTAACTATGGCTACACCTTC

v_call: TRBV9
clone_size: -
d_call: -
j_call: TRBJ1-2
cdr3_aa: CASSVTPGNYGYTF
cdr3_nt: TGTGCCAGCAGCGTAACTCCGGGGAACTATGGCTACACCTTC

v_call: TRBV7-8
clone_size: -
d_call: TRBD2
j_call: TRBJ2-1
cdr3_aa: CASSRLAGGNDEQFF
cdr3_nt: TGTGCCAGCAGCCGACTAGCGGGAGGAAATGATGAGCAGTTCTTC

v_call: TRBV18
clone_size: -
d_call: -
j_call: TRBJ1-1
cdr3_aa: CASSPKNTEAFF
cdr3_nt: TGTGCCAGCTCACCCAAGAACACTGAAGCTTTCTTT

v_call: TRBV11-2
clone_size: -
d_call: -
j_call: TRBJ2-3
cdr3_aa: CASSLQGWESDTQYF
cdr3_nt: TGTGCCAGCAGCTTGCAGGGCTGGGAATCAGATACGCAGTATTTT

v_call: TRBV19
clone_size: -
d_call: -
j_call: TRBJ2-2
cdr3_aa: CASSIGTSTGELFF
cdr3_nt: TGTGCCAGTAGTATAGGGACATCGACCGGGGAGCTGTTTTTT

v_call: TRBV28
clone_size: -
d_call: -
j_call: TRBJ1-4
cdr3_aa: CASSPPGDLTTNEKLFF
cdr3_nt: TGTGCCAGCAGTCCCCCGGGGGACCTGACAACTAATGAAAAACTGTTTTTT

v_call: TRBV11-2
clone_size: once
d_call: -
j_call: TRBJ2-3
cdr3_aa: CASRDFVRDTQYF
cdr3_nt: TGTGCCAGCAGGGACTTTGTACGAGATACGCAGTATTTT

v_call: TRBV27
clone_size: -
d_call: -
j_call: TRBJ1-1
cdr3_aa: CASSRVGTEAFF
cdr3_nt: TGTGCCAGCAGCCGTGTCGGCACTGAAGCTTTCTTT

v_call: TRBV30
clone_size: -
d_call: TRBD2
j_call: TRBJ2-1
cdr3_aa: CAWNRRGGLYNEQFF
cdr3_nt: TGTGCCTGGAATCGCCGGGGGGGCCTCTACAATGAGCAGTTCTTC

v_call: TRBV29-1
clone_size: -
d_call: TRBD2
j_call: TRBJ2-2
cdr3_aa: CSMLSAGGPSTGELFF
cdr3_nt: TGCAGCATGTTAAGCGCGGGAGGGCCGAGCACCGGGGAGCTGTTTTTT

v_call: TRBV11-3
clone_size: -
d_call: TRBD2
j_call: TRBJ2-3
cdr3_aa: CASSLAVLAGVRDTQYF
cdr3_nt: TGTGCCAGCAGCTTAGCTGTGCTAGCGGGAGTCCGAGATACGCAGTATTTT

v_call: TRBV14
clone_size: -
d_call: -
j_call: TRBJ1-6
cdr3_aa: CASSLRGGNSPLHF
cdr3_nt: TGTGCCAGCAGCCTCAGGGGTGGGAATTCACCCCTCCACTTT

v_call: TRBV7-2
clone_size: -
d_call: -
j_call: TRBJ1-2
cdr3_aa: CASSSQGANYGYTF
cdr3_nt: TGTGCCAGCAGCTCACAAGGAGCCAACTATGGCTACACCTTC